These 18 T cell receptor beta chains were sequenced from one sample in a study of cytomegalovirus exposure and HLA in healthy donors. Amplification used 60 Vbeta primers and 13 Jbeta primers. The method was immunoSEQ multiplex PCR; TCRdb's version includes in-frame clones alone and lacks a portion of them. Of roughly 77,000 clones detected, roughly 9.1% appear once; the ten largest clones hold almost 25%. Input material: PBMCs. These receptors came from a man between 60 and 75 years old in good health and CMV-seropositive.

The CDR3: CASRPGGGGQPQHF. For the CDR3, the DNA is TGTGCCAGCAGGCCCGGGGGTGGTGGTCAGCCCCAGCATTTT. V gene TRBV6-5 combines with J gene TRBJ1-5; D possibly corresponds to TRBD1 (5 bases). This CDR3 contains 14 residues. The V gene's germline CDR1 is MNHEY and CDR2 SVGAGI. Trimming took 6 bases from V and 6 from J, leaving 15 bases between them.

The V and J genes are TRBV7-2 and TRBJ2-2; 13 bases map to TRBD2. The ends lost 3 bases at V and 4 bases at J; junction bases unmatched: 2. In germline, CDR1 is SGHTA, CDR2 FQGNSA. This CDR3 is 16 amino acids long. CDR3 region: CASSFWTSGSTGELFF. The CDR3 coding sequence is TGTGCCAGCAGCTTTTGGACTAGCGGGAGCACCGGGGAGCTGTTTTTT.

V usage is TRBV6-5 and J usage is TRBJ2-3; D remains ambiguous. CDR3 size: 15 residues. Germline V gene data show CDR1 as MNHEY and CDR2 as SVGAGI. Trimming took off 5 bases at V and 0 bases at J, with 12 bases between the two ends. CDR3 in DNA: TGTGCCAGCAGTACTCGATACTCTAGCACAGATACGCAGTATTTT. Protein product: CASSTRYSSTDTQYF.

Concerning this clone: A read error may produce the germline difference seen at one junction end. The chain is built from TRBV7-8 and TRBJ2-2; 10 bases match TRBD1. The CDR3 length is 14 residues. CDR1 SGHVS and CDR2 FQNEAQ come from the germline V gene. CDR3 bases: TGTGCCAGCAGCGGACAGGGGGTTTCCGGGGGGCTGTTTTTT. It translates to CASSGQGVSGGLFF.

The chain is built from TRBV2 and TRBJ2-7, with D possibly TRBD1 on 6 matching bases. The CDR3 has 16 residues. Germline V CDR1 and CDR2: SNHLY, FYNNEI. The CDR3 reads CASSEAEGTQRYEQSV. The CDR3 DNA reads as TGTGCAAGCAGTGAAGCGGAAGGGACACAACGATACGAGCAGTCCGTA.

V and J are TRBV29-1 and TRBJ2-2; D might be TRBD1 (6 bases). This CDR3 has 14 residues. Germline V gene data show CDR1 as SQVTM and CDR2 as ANQGSEA. V dropped 2 bases and J dropped 4 bases, with 11 bases sitting between them. The CDR3 is CSVEFDRLTGELFF. In DNA form, the CDR3 reads TGCAGCGTTGAATTCGACAGGCTCACCGGGGAGCTGTTTTTT.

This clone has more than one count but fewer than ten. This chain connects TRBV9 to TRBJ2-3; 12 nucleotides line up with TRBD2. The CDR3 consists of 16 residues. CDR1 is SGDLS and CDR2 is YYNGEE in the germline V gene. V dropped 4 bases and J dropped 3; count of bases not matched to a gene: 6. CDR3 region: CASSRLAGVNTDTQYF. Here the CDR3 DNA reads TGTGCCAGCAGCCGACTAGCGGGAGTGAATACAGATACGCAGTATTTT. Together with reference TRBV9 and TRBJ2-3, the CDR3 gives the full variable domain: DSGVTQTPKHLITATGQRVTLRCSPRSGDLSVYWYQQSLDQGLQFLIQYYNGEERAKGNILERFSAQQFPDLHSELNLSSLELGDSALYFCASSRLAGVNTDTQYFGPGTRLTVL.

This clone was detected a few times. The V and J genes are TRBV5-1 and TRBJ2-5; TRBD1 aligns across 11 bases. The CDR3 sequence is 15 residues long. V shed 6 bases, J shed 5 bases, and the junction held 9 bases outside the gene matches. The germline gives CDR1 SGHRS, CDR2 YFSETQ. The CDR3, as DNA: TGCGCCAGCACGGACAGGGGGCAAATGTGGGAGACCCAGTACTTC. It encodes CASTDRGQMWETQYF. Together with reference TRBV5-1 and TRBJ2-5, the CDR3 gives the full variable domain: KAGVTQTPRYLIKTRGQQVTLSCSPISGHRSVSWYQQTPGQGLQFLFEYFSETQRNKGNFPGRFSGRQFSNSRSEMNVSTLELGDSALYLCASTDRGQMWETQYFGPGTRLLVL.

The CDR3 DNA sequence: TGTGCCAGCAGCCGGGCGGGAGGGTCCTACGAGCAGTACTTC. Its translation: CASSRAGGSYEQYF. The V call is TRBV7-6, the J call TRBJ2-7; 9 nucleotides agree with TRBD2. Germline CDR1 and CDR2: SGHVS and FNYEAQ. Trimming took 5 bases from V and 1 from J; bases not matched to a gene: 3. The CDR3 has 14 amino acids.

This clone occurred a few times. The rearrangement uses TRBV11-2 and TRBJ2-7; the match to TRBD1 covers 10 bases. Trimming took 3 bases from V and 6 from J; bases not matched to a gene: 8. This CDR3 comprises 15 residues. Looked up from germline, CDR1 is SGHAT and CDR2 is FQNNGV. CDR3: CASSLGGTGEREQYV. The DNA for the CDR3 is TGTGCCAGCAGCTTGGGGGGGACAGGGGAACGCGAGCAGTACGTC.

The chain links TRBV11-3 to TRBJ2-1, with D possibly being TRBD2 (7 bases). The germline CDR1 and CDR2 sequences are SGHNT and YENEEA. The CDR3 is made up of 15 amino acids. The V and J ends lost 2 bases and 8 bases respectively, with 16 bases between them. CDR3 sequence reads: CASSLIRGGHDEQFF. As DNA, the CDR3 is TGTGCCAGCAGCTTAATTAGGGGGGGCCACGATGAGCAGTTCTTC.

The chain recombines TRBV4-2 with TRBJ2-6; D is perhaps TRBD1 (5 bases). From germline, CDR1 is LGHNA and CDR2 YNFKEQ. Between the trimmed V and J ends, which lost 5 bases and 0 bases, there was a span of 17 bases. The length of the CDR3 is 18 residues. CDR3 protein: CASSARQPTSSGANVLTF. Here the CDR3 DNA reads TGTGCCAGCAGCGCCAGACAGCCTACGAGCTCTGGGGCCAACGTCCTGACTTTC.

This clone appeared many times. V is TRBV18 and J is TRBJ2-1; 7 bases fit TRBD1. CDR3 length equals 16 residues. After removal of 4 bases from V and 5 bases from J, the junction contained 11 bases not matched to a gene. CDR1 and CDR2 from the germline V gene are KGHSH and LQKENI. The CDR3 protein is CASSLQPGQPHNEQFF. The CDR3 coding sequence is TGTGCCAGCTCACTTCAACCGGGACAGCCTCACAATGAGCAGTTCTTC. The entire variable domain, with the rest obtained from reference TRBV18 and TRBJ2-1, is as follows: NAGVMQNPRHLVRRRGQEARLRCSPMKGHSHVYWYRQLPEEGLKFMVYLQKENIIDESGMPKERFSAEFPKEGPSILRIQQVVRGDSAAYFCASSLQPGQPHNEQFFGPGTRLTVL.

The chain recombines TRBV28 with TRBJ1-4, with 7 bases fitting TRBD1. This CDR3 has 14 residues. Germline CDR1 and CDR2: MDHEN and SYDVKM. V lost 6 bases, J lost 11 bases, and 12 bases stayed unmatched. The chain's CDR3 is CASSPGDSLAKLFF. Written as DNA, the CDR3 is TGTGCCAGCAGCCCGGGGGACAGCCTCGCCAAACTGTTTTTT.

The genes are TRBV2 and TRBJ2-1; TRBD1 might be the D (6 bases). Germline CDR1 SNHLY, CDR2 FYNNEI. Trimming left V 8 bases short and J 4 bases short, with 18 bases between. The CDR3 consists of 15 residues. The CDR3 nucleotides read TGTGCCAGCGCTCTGGACAGTGGTATTTACAATGAGCAGTTCTTC. Protein product: CASALDSGIYNEQFF.

This clone was found a few times. V is TRBV13 and J is TRBJ2-3; no reliable D call. CDR3 length equals 12 residues. Germline V CDR1 and CDR2: PRHDT, FYEKMQ (reference sequence). V was shortened by 6 bases and J by 2 bases, with 6 bases between the two germline ends. The CDR3 DNA sequence: TGTGCCAGCAGATCATCCACAGATACGCAGTATTTT. Protein product: CASRSSTDTQYF.

In its sample, this clone was seen a few times. The J gene is TRBJ2-7, the V gene TRBV28, with 13 bases aligning to TRBD2. Losses at the gene ends were 6 bases for V and 4 bases for J; bases not matched to a gene: 6. The CDR3 sequence is 15 residues long. Germline CDR1 MDHEN, CDR2 SYDVKM. DNA of the CDR3: TGTGCCAGCAGAAAAACTAGCGGGAGGGTGTACGAGCAGTACTTC. This translates into CASRKTSGRVYEQYF.

The genes are TRBV10-2 and TRBJ2-1; D not resolved. V lost 3 bases to trimming and J lost 0 bases, with 9 bases between them. From germline, CDR1 is WSHSY and CDR2 SAAADI. The CDR3 runs 15 residues. DNA for the CDR3: TGCGCCAGCAGTGATGGTTCGAGCTCCTACAATGAGCAGTTCTTC. This codes for CASSDGSSSYNEQFF.